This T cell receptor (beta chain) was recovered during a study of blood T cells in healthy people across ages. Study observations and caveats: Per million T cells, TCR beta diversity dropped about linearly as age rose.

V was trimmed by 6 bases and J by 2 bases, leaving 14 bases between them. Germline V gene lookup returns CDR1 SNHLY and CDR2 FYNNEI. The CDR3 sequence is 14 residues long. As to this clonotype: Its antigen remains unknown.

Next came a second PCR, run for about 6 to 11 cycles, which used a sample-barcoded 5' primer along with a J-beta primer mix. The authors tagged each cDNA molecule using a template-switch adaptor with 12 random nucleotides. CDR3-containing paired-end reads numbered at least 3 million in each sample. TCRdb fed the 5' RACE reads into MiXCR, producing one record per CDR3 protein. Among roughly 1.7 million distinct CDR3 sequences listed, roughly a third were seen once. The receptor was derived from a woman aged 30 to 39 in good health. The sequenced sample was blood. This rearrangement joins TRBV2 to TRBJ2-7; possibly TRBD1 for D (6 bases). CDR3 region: CASRGAVTTYEQYF. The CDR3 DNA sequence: TGTGCCAGCAGGGGGGCCGTAACCACCTACGAGCAGTACTTC.